These 7 T cell receptor beta chains were all obtained from the same sample, sequenced in a study of tissue T cells after allogeneic stem cell transplantation. Repertoires were generated with immunoSEQ multiplex PCR, while TCRdb's copy carries only in-frame clones and drops some. The sample holds some 10,000 clones, 60% to 70% seen once. Sequenced material: tissue from the stomach, taken at autopsy. All receptors derive from an older male donor with lung cancer.

This clone was counted between two and nine times. The V call is TRBV28, the J call TRBJ2-7; TRBD2 aligns across 7 bases. V dropped 3 bases and J dropped 6; count of bases not matched to a gene: 8. Germline CDR1 MDHEN, CDR2 SYDVKM. The CDR3 contains 14 residues. The CDR3 nucleotides read TGTGCCAGCAGTTTCATCAGCGGGAAGGTCGAGCAGTACTTC. It encodes CASSFISGKVEQYF.

V gene TRBV19 combines with J gene TRBJ1-6; no definite D call. This CDR3 region has 15 residues. Germline CDR1 and CDR2: LNHDA and SQIVND (reference sequence). Between the trimmed V and J ends, which lost 5 bases and 5 bases, there was a span of 13 bases. CDR3 DNA: TGTGCCAGTAGTGCCACGTCAGAAAATAATTCACCCCTCCACTTT. Translated: CASSATSENNSPLHF.

The chain is built from TRBV19 and TRBJ1-5; 9 bases line up with TRBD1. Per germline, CDR1 LNHDA and CDR2 SQIVND (reference sequence). V was clipped by 6 bases and J by 6 bases; unmatched bases: 0. The CDR3 consists of 12 residues. The CDR3 reads CASRDRGQPQHF. The CDR3 DNA follows: TGTGCCAGTAGGGACAGGGGTCAGCCCCAGCATTTT.

This clone has only a few counts. The chain uses TRBV27 and TRBJ1-2, with D perhaps TRBD1 (5 bases). Trimming pared 6 bases from V and 8 bases from J, leaving 16 bases between. Germline V gene data show CDR1 as MNHEY and CDR2 as SMNVEV (reference sequence). CDR3 size: 13 residues. DNA of the CDR3: TGTGCCAGCAGGTCGAGTGGGGCCCGCGGCTACACCTTC. Translating it yields CASRSSGARGYTF.

In this sample, this clone turned up a few times. The chain carries TRBV12-1 and TRBJ2-7; the table's D call TRBD1 went unverified against the DNA. TRBV12-1 is tagged as a pseudogene. CDR3 length: 12 amino acids. The CDR3 region is CARRQGAYEQYF. The CDR3 DNA reads TGTGCCAGAAGACAGGGAGCCTACGAGCAGTACTTC.

The CDR3, as DNA: TGTGCCAGCTCACCACCGACTAGCGGGTCTTACGAGCAGTACTTC. It yields the protein CASSPPTSGSYEQYF. V gene TRBV18 combines with J gene TRBJ2-7; 10 bases align to TRBD2. V trimming: 0 bases; J trimming: 4 bases; junction bases outside the gene matches: 3. CDR1 is KGHSH, CDR2 LQKENI, per germline. CDR3 size: 15 residues.

This clone is classed as large. This chain joins TRBV6-5 and TRBJ2-1; 10 bases match TRBD2. The CDR3 totals 15 residues. Looked up from germline, CDR1 is MNHEY and CDR2 is SVGAGI. J lost 7 bases, V lost 7 bases, and 10 bases had no gene match. CDR3 bases: TGTGCCAGCACCTCCGGGACTAGCGTACGTAATGAGCAGTTCTTC. Protein sequence: CASTSGTSVRNEQFF.